These 15 T cell receptor beta chains were sequenced from one sample in a study of beta chain features in type 1 diabetes. No cognate antigen is known for these TCRs. Reverse transcribing all isolated RNA meant expressed TCRB transcripts were sequenced. Some clones are missing from TCRdb's copy, which holds only in-frame ones; the method was immunoSEQ multiplex PCR. Among under 200,000 clones listed, approximately 9% were seen once. General study findings and limits: People with Type 1 diabetes carried modestly yet significantly shorter TCRB CDR3s in all four CD4+ subsets.

Material for sequencing was central memory CD4+ T cells from blood. Receptors were obtained from a young woman with type 1 diabetes.

This clone was seen a few times. The genes are TRBV4-1 and TRBJ2-3; 11 nucleotides align to TRBD2. This CDR3 spans 15 amino acids. Per germline, CDR1 MGHRA and CDR2 YSYEKL. V lost 5 bases, J lost 4 bases, and 5 bases stayed unmatched. The chain's CDR3 is CASSFGTSGADTQYF. The CDR3 DNA sequence: TGCGCCAGCAGCTTTGGGACTAGCGGCGCAGATACGCAGTATTTT.

This clone was counted a few times. J is TRBJ1-3 and V is TRBV30; 7 positions agree with TRBD1. V was clipped by 3 bases and J by 3 bases; unmatched bases: 2. From germline, CDR1 is GTSNPN and CDR2 SVGIG (reference sequence). This CDR3 contains 13 residues. In DNA form, the CDR3 reads TGTGCCTGGAGGGCAGGGGGTGGAAACACCATATATTTT. Protein: CAWRAGGGNTIYF.

The CDR3 spells CASSQARASGSPGANVLTF. CDR3 nucleotide sequence: TGCGCCAGCAGCCAAGCGCGGGCTAGCGGGTCCCCCGGGGCCAACGTCCTGACTTTC. The rearrangement uses TRBV4-1 and TRBJ2-6, with 8 positions matching TRBD2. This CDR3 is built from 19 residues. The trim removed 1 base at V and 4 bases at J, leaving 12 bases unmatched. The germline CDR1 and CDR2 sequences are MGHRA and YSYEKL.

The rearrangement joins TRBV5-1 to TRBJ2-2; D remains ambiguous. Germline V lookup: CDR1 SGHRS, CDR2 YFSETQ. The V gene lost 4 bases and the J gene lost 1 base, with 14 bases spanning the gap. The CDR3 has 16 amino acids. CDR3 sequence: CASSPLDKKNTGELFF. The CDR3 bases are TGCGCCAGCAGCCCCCTCGACAAGAAGAACACCGGGGAGCTGTTTTTT.

This clone was seen a handful of times. The rearrangement joins TRBV29-1 to TRBJ1-1; D gene uncertain. CDR1 is SQVTM and CDR2 is ANQGSEA in the germline V gene. The CDR3 runs to 12 residues. The V gene lost 4 bases and the J gene lost 1 base, with 7 bases spanning the gap. CDR3 in DNA: TGCAGCGTTGGGGCCCGGAACACTGAAGCTTTCTTT. Protein product: CSVGARNTEAFF. Based on the CDR3 plus reference TRBV29-1 and TRBJ1-1, the full variable domain is SAVISQKPSRDICQRGTSLTIQCQVDSQVTMMFWYRQQPGQSLTLIATANQGSEATYESGFVIDKFPISRPNLTFSTLTVSNMSPEDSSIYLCSVGARNTEAFFGQGTRLTVV.

The V and J genes are TRBV7-2 and TRBJ1-1; perhaps TRBD1 as D (5 bases). CDR1 and CDR2 from the germline V gene are SGHTA and FQGNSA. V was shortened by 6 bases and J by 6 bases, with 14 bases between the two germline ends. The CDR3 is 13 amino acids. DNA of the CDR3: TGTGCCAGCAGGGAGGTGGGGGGGGCTGAAGCTTTCTTT. Translating it yields CASREVGGAEAFF.

This clone appeared a single time. The chain carries TRBV4-3 and TRBJ1-2, with TRBD1 matching over 7 bases. V dropped 1 base and J dropped 0; count of bases not matched to a gene: 2. The length of the CDR3 is 15 residues. CDR1 LGHNA and CDR2 YSLEER come from the germline V gene. The CDR3 loop is CASSQVGTANYGYTF. In DNA form, the CDR3 reads TGCGCCAGCAGCCAAGTAGGGACAGCTAACTATGGCTACACCTTC.

Only a few counts were recorded for this clone. The chain joins TRBV19 to TRBJ1-1; perhaps TRBD1 as D (6 bases). V was cut by 6 bases and J by 3 bases, with 17 bases left in between. The CDR3 runs to 15 residues. Germline-derived CDR1 and CDR2 are LNHDA and SQIVND (reference sequence). CDR3 DNA sequence: TGTGCCAGTAGCCCGCGCAGGGGTGCGGACACTGAAGCTTTCTTT. It codes for CASSPRRGADTEAFF.

This chain joins TRBV28 and TRBJ1-2; weak D call: TRBD1 (6 bases). V was cut by 10 bases and J by 7 bases, with 19 bases left in between. Germline lookup yields CDR1 MDHEN and CDR2 SYDVKM. This CDR3 comprises 13 residues. Here the CDR3 DNA reads TGTGCCACCCGACAGGACGGGAATCTTGGCTACACCTTC. This codes for CATRQDGNLGYTF.

This clone was counted a few times. The chain combines TRBV6-5 with TRBJ1-5; 9 nucleotides align to TRBD1. Germline V CDR1 and CDR2: MNHEY, SVGAGI. J gave up 2 bases and V 10 bases, and 3 bases lay outside the gene matches. The CDR3 contains 13 residues. The CDR3 sequence: CATGQGRNQPQHF. CDR3 bases: TGTGCCACCGGACAGGGGCGCAATCAGCCCCAGCATTTT.

This clone was counted a few times. The chain carries TRBV5-1 and TRBJ1-1; 7 positions match TRBD1. V was clipped by 4 bases and J by 6 bases; unmatched bases: 12. The CDR3 totals 15 residues. Per the germline V gene, CDR1 is SGHRS and CDR2 is YFSETQ. CDR3 coding DNA: TGCGCCAGCAGCCGACCTACAGGGGACAGCTCTGAAGCTTTCTTT. Amino acid sequence: CASSRPTGDSSEAFF.

The CDR3 region is CSVAGQAGNTIYF. DNA for the CDR3: TGCAGCGTTGCGGGACAGGCTGGAAACACCATATATTTT. This chain uses TRBV29-1 with TRBJ1-3; 8 nucleotides align to TRBD1. Germline CDR1 reads SQVTM; CDR2 reads ANQGSEA. J gave up 2 bases and V 4 bases, and 1 base lay outside the gene matches. The CDR3 is 13 amino acids. Full variable domain (remainder filled in from reference TRBV29-1 and TRBJ1-3): SAVISQKPSRDICQRGTSLTIQCQVDSQVTMMFWYRQQPGQSLTLIATANQGSEATYESGFVIDKFPISRPNLTFSTLTVSNMSPEDSSIYLCSVAGQAGNTIYFGEGSWLTVV.

Concerning this clone: Being one base from a much bigger clone, this may be a read error. The chain has TRBV6-6 and TRBJ2-5; no definite D call. The germline V gene has CDR1 MNHNY and CDR2 SVGAGI (reference sequence). Trimming removed 6 bases from V and 2 bases from J, with 4 bases in between. This CDR3 contains 11 residues. DNA for the CDR3: TGTGCCAGCAGCCATCAAGAGACCCAGTACTTC. This encodes CASSHQETQYF.

In nucleotides, the CDR3 is TGTGCCAGCGGCGAGGCGGACAAACCTTACAATGAGCAGTTCTTC. Translation: CASGEADKPYNEQFF. The genes are TRBV14 and TRBJ2-1, with a weak D call TRBD1 (5 bases). V was shortened by 8 bases and J by 4 bases, with 18 bases between the two germline ends. The CDR3 spans 15 residues. Germline assignment: CDR1 SGHDN and CDR2 FVKESK.

CDR3 coding DNA: TGTGCCAGCAGCCGTTCGCAGGGGGCGCTTACTGAAGCTTTCTTT. The encoded protein is CASSRSQGALTEAFF. The rearrangement links TRBV5-4 to TRBJ1-1; 8 positions match TRBD1. J was trimmed by 5 bases and V by 4 bases; bases with no gene match: 10. Germline V gives CDR1 SGHNT, CDR2 YYREEE (reference sequence). The CDR3 runs 15 residues.